This TCR beta chain originates from a study of memory CD4+ T cells and cytomegalovirus serostatus. In the original workflow: After removing out-of-frame reads, 2 million to 2.5 million distinct TCRbeta sequences remained. The data were produced by immunoSEQ multiplex PCR, yet TCRdb's version contains in-frame clones alone and is incomplete. V, J and clone size were drawn from that table, and D and trimming were deduced from the DNA. This repertoire shows approximately 88,000 clones, about four fifths found once; its top ten account for approximately 4%. The germline CDR1 and CDR2 sequences are MDHEN and SYDVKM. There are 13 residues in the CDR3. V lost 2 bases, J lost 8 bases, and 12 bases lay in between. On this clone: The antigen remains undetermined.

Study outcomes and limitations: Of 150 to 200 reported CMV TCRbeta sequences, around 63 were found in memory CD4+ repertoires.

The sort gate was single viable CD3+CD4+CD8-CD45RO+ cells for memory CD4+ T cells. V and J are TRBV28 and TRBJ1-2, with D unclear. Material for sequencing was memory CD4+ T cells from blood. The origin of this receptor is an adult in good health and CMV-seropositive. The CDR3 sequence: CASSLLTGEGYTF. CDR3 coding DNA: TGTGCCAGCAGTTTACTAACCGGGGAAGGCTACACCTTC.